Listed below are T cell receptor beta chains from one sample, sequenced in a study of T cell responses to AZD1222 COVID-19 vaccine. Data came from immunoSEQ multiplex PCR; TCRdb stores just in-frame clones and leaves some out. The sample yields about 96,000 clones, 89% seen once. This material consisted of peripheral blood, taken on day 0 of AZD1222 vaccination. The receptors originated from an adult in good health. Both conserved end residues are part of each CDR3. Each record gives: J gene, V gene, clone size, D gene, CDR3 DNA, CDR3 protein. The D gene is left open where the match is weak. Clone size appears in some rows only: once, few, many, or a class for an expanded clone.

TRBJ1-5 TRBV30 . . TGTGCCTGGAGTGGACACTACAATCAGCCCCAGCATTTT CAWSGHYNQPQHF
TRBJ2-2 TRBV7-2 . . TGTGCCAGCAGCTTAGTTTCACGAACCGGGGAGCTGTTTTTT CASSLVSRTGELFF
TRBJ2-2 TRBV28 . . TGTGCCAGCAGTTTCCACACCGGGGAGCTGTTTTTT CASSFHTGELFF
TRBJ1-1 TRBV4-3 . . TGCGCCAGCAGCCAATCCCCAGGGCTGGGCACTGAAGCTTTCTTT CASSQSPGLGTEAFF
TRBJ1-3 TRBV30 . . TGTGCCTGGAGTGAAGGATGGGGAAACACCATATATTTT CAWSEGWGNTIYF
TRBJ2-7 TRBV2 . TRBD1 TGTGCCAGCAGTGTATCGGGACAGGGAACCTACGAGCAGTACTTC CASSVSGQGTYEQYF
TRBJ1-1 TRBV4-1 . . TGCGCCAGCAGCCAGGGGCGGTACACTGAAGCTTTCTTT CASSQGRYTEAFF
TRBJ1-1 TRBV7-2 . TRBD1 TGTGCCAGCAGCAAAGACAGGGGTAGCACTGAAGCTTTCTTT CASSKDRGSTEAFF
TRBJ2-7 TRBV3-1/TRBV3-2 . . TGTGCCAGCAGCTTTCCACACGGCTACGAGCAGTACTTC CASSFPHGYEQYF
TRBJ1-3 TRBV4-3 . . TGCGCCAGCAGCCAAGATCATTGGGGTCGGGACACCATATATTTT CASSQDHWGRDTIYF
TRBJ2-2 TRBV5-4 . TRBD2 TGTGCCAGCAGCCCCGCTCGGACTAGCGGCACCGGGGAGCTGTTTTTT CASSPARTSGTGELFF
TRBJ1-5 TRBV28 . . TGTGCCAGCAGTTTGGGAGGCCTTTATAGCAATCAGCCCCAGCATTTT CASSLGGLYSNQPQHF
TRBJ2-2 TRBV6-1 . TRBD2 TGTGCCAGCAGTGAACGGGCTAGCGGCTACCCCACCGGGGAGCTGTTTTTT CASSERASGYPTGELFF
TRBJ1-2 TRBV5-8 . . TGTGCCAGCAGCTTAGGGACTGCGATTGATGGCTACACCTTC CASSLGTAIDGYTF
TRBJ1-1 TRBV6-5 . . TGTGCCAGCAGTTACCTCTCCGGACGCTCTGAAGCTTTCTTT CASSYLSGRSEAFF
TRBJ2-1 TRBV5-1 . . TGCGCCAGCAGCTACCAGGGGGGCTACAATGAGCAGTTCTTC CASSYQGGYNEQFF
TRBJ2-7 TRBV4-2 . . TGTGCCAGCAGCCTCGGTGGGGGGGGCGACGAGCAGTACTTC CASSLGGGGDEQYF
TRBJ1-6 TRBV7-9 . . TGTGCCAGCAGTTTCCTGCCGGGACGGCTCGATAATTCACCCCTCCACTTT CASSFLPGRLDNSPLHF
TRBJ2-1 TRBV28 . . TGTGCCAGCAGTTTATGGCAGAGGAGCTCCTACAATGAGCAGTTCTTC CASSLWQRSSYNEQFF
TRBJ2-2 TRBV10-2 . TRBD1 TGCGCCAGCAGTGAAACAGGGGTAGGGGCCGGGGAGCTGTTTTTT CASSETGVGAGELFF
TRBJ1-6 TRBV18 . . TGTGCCAGCTCACTTAGGGGCGTGGATAATTCACCCCTCCACTTT CASSLRGVDNSPLHF
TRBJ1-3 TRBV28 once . TGTGCCAGCAGTTTTGTCGGAGACCTTGGAAACACCATATATTTT CASSFVGDLGNTIYF
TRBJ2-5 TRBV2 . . TGTGCCAGCAGGGGGCTGGTGGAGACCCAGTACTTC CASRGLVETQYF
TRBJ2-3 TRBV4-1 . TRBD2 TGCGCCAGCAGCCAAGAGGTAGCGGGAAGGACAGATACGCAGTATTTT CASSQEVAGRTDTQYF
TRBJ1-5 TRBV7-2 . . TGTGCCAGCAGCTTATGGGAGGGGCAGCCCCAGCATTTT CASSLWEGQPQHF
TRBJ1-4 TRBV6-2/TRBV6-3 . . TGTGCCAGCAGTCACCTACATGAAAAACTGTTTTTT CASSHLHEKLFF
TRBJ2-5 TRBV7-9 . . TGTGCCAGCAGCTTAGCAGGGGTCCGGGAGACCCAGTACTTC CASSLAGVRETQYF
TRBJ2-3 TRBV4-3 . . TGCGCCAGCAGCCAAGATAAGGGGGGCCGCCCACGCACAGATACGCAGTATTTT CASSQDKGGRPRTDTQYF
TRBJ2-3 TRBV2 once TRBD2 TGTGCCAGCAGTAGGACTAGGGAGGCAGATACGCAGTATTTT CASSRTREADTQYF
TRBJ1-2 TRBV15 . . TGTGCCACCAGCAGACCCGGGGAGAGGGGCTACACCTTC CATSRPGERGYTF
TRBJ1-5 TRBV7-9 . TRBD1 TGTGCCAGCAGCCCACAGGGGGGGATTAATCAGCCCCAGCATTTT CASSPQGGINQPQHF
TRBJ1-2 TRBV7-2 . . TGTGCCAGCAGCCTGGACTCGCCCTATGGCTACACCTTC CASSLDSPYGYTF
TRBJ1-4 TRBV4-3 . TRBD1 TGCGCCAGCAGCCAGGAGGTAGACAGGGTTGAAAAACTGTTTTTT CASSQEVDRVEKLFF
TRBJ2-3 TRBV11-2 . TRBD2 TGTGCCAGCAGCTTTTGGCGGGGGGGATCTCGCACAGATACGCAGTATTTT CASSFWRGGSRTDTQYF
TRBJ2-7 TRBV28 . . TGTGCCAGCAGCTCAATCCTTAGCGGTGACCTCTCCTACGAGCAGTACTTC CASSSILSGDLSYEQYF
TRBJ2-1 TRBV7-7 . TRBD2 TGTGCTAGCAGCTTAGAGGTTCGGGGTGTAGCGGGGGGCCTAAACAATGAGCAGTTCTTC CASSLEVRGVAGGLNNEQFF
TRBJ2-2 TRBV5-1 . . TGCGCCAGCAGCCTTAGCGGTCCCGCCGGCACCGGGGAGCTGTTTTTT CASSLSGPAGTGELFF
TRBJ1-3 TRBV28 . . TGTGCCAGCAGTTTAGGAGGGATCGCTGGAAACACCATATATTTT CASSLGGIAGNTIYF
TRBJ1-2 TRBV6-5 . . TGTGCCAGCAGTTACGTCGGGGGGCGGGATGGCTACACCTTC CASSYVGGRDGYTF
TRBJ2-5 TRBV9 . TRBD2 TGTGCCAGCAGCAACTCACTAGCGGGGGGCGAGACCCAGTACTTC CASSNSLAGGETQYF
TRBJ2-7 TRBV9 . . TGTGCCAACCGGGGGATGACCTACGAGCAGTACTTC CANRGMTYEQYF
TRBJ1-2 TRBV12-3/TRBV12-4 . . TGTGCCAGCAGTTTACCAGCGTATGGCTACACCTTC CASSLPAYGYTF
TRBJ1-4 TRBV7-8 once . TGTGCCAGCAGCTTAGAGGAGACAGACCACGAAAAACTGTTTTTT CASSLEETDHEKLFF
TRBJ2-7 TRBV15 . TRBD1 TGTGCCACCAGCAGACAAGGGGGACAGGGTGGATTTGTCGAGCAGTACTTC CATSRQGGQGGFVEQYF
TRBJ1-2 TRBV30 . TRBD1 TGTGCCTGGATGTTGGGGAGGGGGCGCAATAGGAACTATGGCTACACCTTC CAWMLGRGRNRNYGYTF
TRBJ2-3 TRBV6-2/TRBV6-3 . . TGTGCCAGCAGTTACTCGCCAGGAGACAGCACAGATACGCAGTATTTT CASSYSPGDSTDTQYF
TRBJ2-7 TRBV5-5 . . TGTGCCAGCAGCTTGGACAGGGTAACACACGAGCAGTACTTC CASSLDRVTHEQYF
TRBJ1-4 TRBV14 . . TGTGCCAGCAGCCAAGATTTGGGCACCTATAATGAAAAACTGTTTTTT CASSQDLGTYNEKLFF
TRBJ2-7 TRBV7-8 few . TGTGCCAGCAGCAAATCTTGGACTCTAACTGGCGAGCAGTACTTC CASSKSWTLTGEQYF
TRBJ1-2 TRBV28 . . TGTGCCAGCCAAATCGACAAGAACTATGGCTACACCTTC CASQIDKNYGYTF
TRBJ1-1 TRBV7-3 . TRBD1 TGTGCCAGCAGCGCCGGACAGGGACGGGCTTTCTTT CASSAGQGRAFF
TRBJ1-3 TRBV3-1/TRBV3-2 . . TGTGCCAGCAGCCAAGATCCGGTATCAGGAAACACCATATATTTT CASSQDPVSGNTIYF
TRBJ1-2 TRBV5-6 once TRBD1 TGTGCCAGCAGCTTGAGCAGACAGGGCAACTATGGCTACACCTTC CASSLSRQGNYGYTF
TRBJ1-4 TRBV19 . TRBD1 TGTGCCAGTAAAAACCATGACAGGGTCTCTAATGAAAAACTGTTTTTT CASKNHDRVSNEKLFF
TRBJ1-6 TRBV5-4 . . TGTGCCAGCAGCTCACAGGGCGGGAAATCACCCCTCCACTTT CASSSQGGKSPLHF
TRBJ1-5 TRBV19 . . TGTGCCAGTAGTCCCGGACAGAATCAGCCCCAGCATTTT CASSPGQNQPQHF
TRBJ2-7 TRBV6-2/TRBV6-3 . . TGTGCCAGCAGTTACTCGGTTCTCCTCTACGAGCAGTACTTC CASSYSVLLYEQYF
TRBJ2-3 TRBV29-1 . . TGCAGCGTCAACACAGCTGGGACGCAGTATTTT CSVNTAGTQYF